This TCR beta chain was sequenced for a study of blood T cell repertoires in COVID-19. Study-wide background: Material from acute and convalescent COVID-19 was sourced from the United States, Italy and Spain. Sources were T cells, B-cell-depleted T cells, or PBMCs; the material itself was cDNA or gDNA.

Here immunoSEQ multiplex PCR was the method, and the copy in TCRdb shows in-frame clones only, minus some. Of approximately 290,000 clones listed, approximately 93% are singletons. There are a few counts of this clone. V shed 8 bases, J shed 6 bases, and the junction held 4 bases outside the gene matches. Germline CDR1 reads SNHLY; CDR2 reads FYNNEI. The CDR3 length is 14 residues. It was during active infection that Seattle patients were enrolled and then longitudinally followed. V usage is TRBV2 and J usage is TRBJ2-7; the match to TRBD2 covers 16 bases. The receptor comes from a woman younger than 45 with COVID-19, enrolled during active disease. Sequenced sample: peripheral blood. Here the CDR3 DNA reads TGTGCCAGCCTTGGGACTAGCGGGAGGGTCGAGCAGTACTTC. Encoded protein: CASLGTSGRVEQYF.